The present TCR beta chain was sequenced within a study of blood T cell repertoires in COVID-19. Authors' data handling: Reference gene primer amplification yielded estimated nucleated cell counts. Repertoires were generated with immunoSEQ multiplex PCR, while TCRdb's copy carries only in-frame clones and drops some. The V and J calls and clone size are taken from that table; D and trimming were inferred from the DNA. The data contain 50,000 to 70,000 clones, 70% to 90% of them seen just once; the ten biggest clones take up roughly 6.4%. Trimming took 4 bases from V and 0 from J; bases not matched to a gene: 8. Germline V CDR1 and CDR2: MNHEY, SMNVEV (reference sequence). The CDR3 runs 18 residues.

The rearrangement joins TRBV27 to TRBJ1-6; 8 nucleotides agree with TRBD1. Material: peripheral blood. The sequence came from a man aged 60-69 years with active or convalescent COVID-19. The CDR3 loop reads CASSYSGQGFSYNSPLHF. CDR3 DNA sequence: TGTGCCAGCAGTTATTCCGGACAGGGTTTCTCCTATAATTCACCCCTCCACTTT.